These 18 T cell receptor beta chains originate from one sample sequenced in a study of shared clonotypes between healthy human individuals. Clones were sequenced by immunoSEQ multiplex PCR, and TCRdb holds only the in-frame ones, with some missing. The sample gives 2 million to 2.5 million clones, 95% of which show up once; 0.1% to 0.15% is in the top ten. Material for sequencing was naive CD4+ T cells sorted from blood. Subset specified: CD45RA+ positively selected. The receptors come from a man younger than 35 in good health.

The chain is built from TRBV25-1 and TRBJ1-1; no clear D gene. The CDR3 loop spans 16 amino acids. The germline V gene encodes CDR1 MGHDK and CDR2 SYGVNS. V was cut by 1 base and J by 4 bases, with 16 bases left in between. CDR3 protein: CASSESRKVSGTEAFF. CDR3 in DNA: TGTGCCAGCAGTGAATCACGGAAGGTGTCGGGCACTGAAGCTTTCTTT.

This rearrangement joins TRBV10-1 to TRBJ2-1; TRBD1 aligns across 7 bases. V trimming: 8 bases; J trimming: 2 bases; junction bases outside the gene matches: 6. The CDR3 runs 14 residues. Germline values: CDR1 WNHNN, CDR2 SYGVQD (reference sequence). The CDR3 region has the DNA TGCGCCAGCGGTACCGGGACAGCCTACAATGAGCAGTTCTTC. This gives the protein CASGTGTAYNEQFF.

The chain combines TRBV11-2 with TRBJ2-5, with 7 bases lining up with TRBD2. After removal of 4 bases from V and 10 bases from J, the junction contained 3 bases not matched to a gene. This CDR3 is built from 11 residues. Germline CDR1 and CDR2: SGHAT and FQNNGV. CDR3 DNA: TGTGCCAGCAGCTCCGGGGGGATCCAGTACTTC. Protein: CASSSGGIQYF. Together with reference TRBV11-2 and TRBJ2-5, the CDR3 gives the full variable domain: EAGVAQSPRYKIIEKRQSVAFWCNPISGHATLYWYQQILGQGPKLLIQFQNNGVVDDSQLPKDRFSAERLKGVDSTLKIQPAKLEDSAVYLCASSSGGIQYFGPGTRLLVL.

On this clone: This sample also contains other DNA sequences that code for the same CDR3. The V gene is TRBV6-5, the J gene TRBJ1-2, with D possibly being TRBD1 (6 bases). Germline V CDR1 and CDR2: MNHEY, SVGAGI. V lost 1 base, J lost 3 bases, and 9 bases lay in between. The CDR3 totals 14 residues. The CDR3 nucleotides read TGTGCCAGCAGTTACTTGGACAGCTACTATGGCTACACCTTC. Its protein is CASSYLDSYYGYTF.

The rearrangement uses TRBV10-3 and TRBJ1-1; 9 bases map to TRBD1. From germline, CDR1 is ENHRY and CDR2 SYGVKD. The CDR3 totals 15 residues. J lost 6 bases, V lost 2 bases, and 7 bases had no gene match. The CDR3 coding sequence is TGTGCCATCAGTGAGGCGGGGACAGGGAGGGCTGAAGCTTTCTTT. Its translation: CAISEAGTGRAEAFF.

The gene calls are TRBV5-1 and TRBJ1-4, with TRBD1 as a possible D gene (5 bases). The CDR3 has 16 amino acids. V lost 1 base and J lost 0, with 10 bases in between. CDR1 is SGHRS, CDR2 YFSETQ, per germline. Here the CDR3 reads CASSLRGDPTNEKLFF. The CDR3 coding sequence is TGCGCCAGCAGCTTGCGTGGGGACCCAACTAATGAAAAACTGTTTTTT.

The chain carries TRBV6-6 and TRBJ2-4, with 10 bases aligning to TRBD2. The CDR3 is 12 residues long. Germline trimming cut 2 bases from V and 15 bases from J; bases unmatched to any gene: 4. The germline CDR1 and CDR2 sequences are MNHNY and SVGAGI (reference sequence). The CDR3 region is CASSYTPSGGYF. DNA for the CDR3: TGTGCCAGCAGTTACACCCCTAGCGGGGGGTACTTC.

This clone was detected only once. The CDR3 bases are TGTGCCAGCAGTCCCACAGGGGGCAGATCTGAAGCTTTCTTT. Translation gives CASSPTGGRSEAFF. The chain links TRBV6-5 to TRBJ1-1; 9 nucleotides line up with TRBD1. CDR1 is MNHEY, CDR2 SVGAGI, per germline. The CDR3 is made up of 14 amino acids. The V and J ends lost 5 bases and 6 bases, in that order; junction bases with no gene match: 7.

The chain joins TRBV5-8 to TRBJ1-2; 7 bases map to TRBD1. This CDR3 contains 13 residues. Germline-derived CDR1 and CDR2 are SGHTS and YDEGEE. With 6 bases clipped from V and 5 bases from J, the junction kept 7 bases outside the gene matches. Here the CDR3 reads CASIPDRRYGYTF. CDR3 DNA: TGTGCCAGCATACCGGACAGGCGGTATGGCTACACCTTC.

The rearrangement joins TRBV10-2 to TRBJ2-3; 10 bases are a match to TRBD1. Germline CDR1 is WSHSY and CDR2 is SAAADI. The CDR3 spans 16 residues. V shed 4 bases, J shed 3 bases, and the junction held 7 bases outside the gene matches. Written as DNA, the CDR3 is TGCGCCAGCAGTGGTTCCGGACAGGGGGTAACAGATACGCAGTATTTT. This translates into CASSGSGQGVTDTQYF.

The CDR3 DNA sequence: TGTGCCATCAGTGGGGCTAGCCTCAATTACACAGATACGCAGTATTTT. This codes for CAISGASLNYTDTQYF. The chain carries TRBV10-3 and TRBJ2-3, with D perhaps TRBD2 (5 bases). The CDR3 has 16 residues. V was clipped by 4 bases and J by 2 bases, with 16 bases between them. Germline V gene lookup returns CDR1 ENHRY and CDR2 SYGVKD.

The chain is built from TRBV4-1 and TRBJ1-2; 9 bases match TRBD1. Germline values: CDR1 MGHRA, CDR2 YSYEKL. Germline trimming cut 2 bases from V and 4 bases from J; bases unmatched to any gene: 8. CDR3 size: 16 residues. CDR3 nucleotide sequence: TGCGCCAGCAGCCAACCCCGGGACAGGGACCTCTATGGCTACACCTTC. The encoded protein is CASSQPRDRDLYGYTF.

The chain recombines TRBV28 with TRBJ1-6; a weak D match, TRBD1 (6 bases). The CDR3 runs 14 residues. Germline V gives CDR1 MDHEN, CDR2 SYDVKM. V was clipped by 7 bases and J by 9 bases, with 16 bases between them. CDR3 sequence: CASTADSEGSPLHF. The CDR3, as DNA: TGTGCCAGCACGGCGGACAGCGAGGGTTCACCCCTCCACTTT.

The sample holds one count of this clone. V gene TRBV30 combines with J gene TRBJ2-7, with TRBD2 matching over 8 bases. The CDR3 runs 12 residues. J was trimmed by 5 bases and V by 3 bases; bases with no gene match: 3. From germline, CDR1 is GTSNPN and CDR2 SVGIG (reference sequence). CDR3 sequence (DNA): TGTGCCTGGAGCCGCGGGGGGCACGAGCAGTACTTC. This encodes CAWSRGGHEQYF.

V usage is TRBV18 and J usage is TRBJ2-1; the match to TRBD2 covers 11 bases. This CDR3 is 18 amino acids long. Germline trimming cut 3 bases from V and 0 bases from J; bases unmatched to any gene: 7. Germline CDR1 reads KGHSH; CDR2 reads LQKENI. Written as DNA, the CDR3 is TGTGCCAGCTCACCCTATAGCGGGAGGGACTCCTCCTACAATGAGCAGTTCTTC. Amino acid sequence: CASSPYSGRDSSYNEQFF.

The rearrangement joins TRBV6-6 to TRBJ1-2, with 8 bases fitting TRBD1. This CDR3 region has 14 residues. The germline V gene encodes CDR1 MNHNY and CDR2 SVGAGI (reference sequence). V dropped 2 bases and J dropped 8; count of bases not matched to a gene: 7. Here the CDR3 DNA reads TGTGCCAGCAGTTACGCTCAGGGGGCTGGCGGCTACACCTTC. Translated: CASSYAQGAGGYTF.

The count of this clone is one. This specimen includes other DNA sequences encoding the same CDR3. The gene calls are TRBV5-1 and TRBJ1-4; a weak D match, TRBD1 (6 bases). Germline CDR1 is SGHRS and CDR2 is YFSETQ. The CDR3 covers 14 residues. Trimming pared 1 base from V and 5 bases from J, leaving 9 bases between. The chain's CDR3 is CASSLSGTNEKLFF. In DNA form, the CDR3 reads TGCGCCAGCAGCTTGTCGGGGACAAATGAAAAACTGTTTTTT. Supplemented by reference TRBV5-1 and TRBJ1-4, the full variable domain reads KAGVTQTPRYLIKTRGQQVTLSCSPISGHRSVSWYQQTPGQGLQFLFEYFSETQRNKGNFPGRFSGRQFSNSRSEMNVSTLELGDSALYLCASSLSGTNEKLFFGSGTQLSVL.

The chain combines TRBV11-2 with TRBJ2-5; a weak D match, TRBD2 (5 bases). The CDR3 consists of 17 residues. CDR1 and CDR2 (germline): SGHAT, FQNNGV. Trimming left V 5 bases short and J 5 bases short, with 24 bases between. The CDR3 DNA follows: TGTGCCAGCAGCCGAGGGCTAATAGCTAATTCTCCGGAGACCCAGTACTTC. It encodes CASSRGLIANSPETQYF.